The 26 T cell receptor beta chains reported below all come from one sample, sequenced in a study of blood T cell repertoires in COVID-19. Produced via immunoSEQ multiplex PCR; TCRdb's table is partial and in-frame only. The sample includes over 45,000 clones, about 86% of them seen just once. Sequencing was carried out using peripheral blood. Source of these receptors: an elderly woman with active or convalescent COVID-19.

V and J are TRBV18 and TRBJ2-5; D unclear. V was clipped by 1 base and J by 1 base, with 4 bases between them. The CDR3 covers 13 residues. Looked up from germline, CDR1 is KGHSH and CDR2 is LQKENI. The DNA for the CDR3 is TGTGCCAGCTCACCACGCAGCCAAGAGACCCAGTACTTC. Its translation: CASSPRSQETQYF.

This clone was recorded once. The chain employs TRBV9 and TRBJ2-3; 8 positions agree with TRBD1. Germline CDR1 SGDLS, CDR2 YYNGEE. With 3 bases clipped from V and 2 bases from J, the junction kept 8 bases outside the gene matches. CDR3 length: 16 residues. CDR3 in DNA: TGTGCCAGCAGCGCTCGGACAGGGCAGAACACAGATACGCAGTATTTT. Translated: CASSARTGQNTDTQYF.

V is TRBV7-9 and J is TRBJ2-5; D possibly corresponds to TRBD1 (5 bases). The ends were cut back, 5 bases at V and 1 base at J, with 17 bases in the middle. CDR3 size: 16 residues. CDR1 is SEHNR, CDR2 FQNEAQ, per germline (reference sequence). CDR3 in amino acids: CASSAGPRGPQETQYF. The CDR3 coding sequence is TGTGCCAGCAGCGCAGGGCCGCGCGGCCCCCAAGAGACCCAGTACTTC.

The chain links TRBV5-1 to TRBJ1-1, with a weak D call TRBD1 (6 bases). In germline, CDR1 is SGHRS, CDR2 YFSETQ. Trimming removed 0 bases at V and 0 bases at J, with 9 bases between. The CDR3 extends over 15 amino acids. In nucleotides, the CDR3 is TGCGCCAGCAGCTTGGAAGGACAGATGAACACTGAAGCTTTCTTT. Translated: CASSLEGQMNTEAFF.

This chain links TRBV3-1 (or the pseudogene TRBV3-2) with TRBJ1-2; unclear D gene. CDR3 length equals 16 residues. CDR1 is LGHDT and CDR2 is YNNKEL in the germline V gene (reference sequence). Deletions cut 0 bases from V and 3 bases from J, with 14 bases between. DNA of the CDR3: TGTGCCAGCAGCCAAGATTTGGGCGGGCGAGACTATGGCTACACCTTC. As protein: CASSQDLGGRDYGYTF.

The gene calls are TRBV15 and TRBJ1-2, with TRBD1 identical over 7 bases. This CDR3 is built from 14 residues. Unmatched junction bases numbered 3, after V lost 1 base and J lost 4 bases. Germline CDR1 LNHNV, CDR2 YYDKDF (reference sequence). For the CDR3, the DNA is TGTGCCACCAGCAGAGGACAGGGAGGCTATGGCTACACCTTC. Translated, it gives CATSRGQGGYGYTF.

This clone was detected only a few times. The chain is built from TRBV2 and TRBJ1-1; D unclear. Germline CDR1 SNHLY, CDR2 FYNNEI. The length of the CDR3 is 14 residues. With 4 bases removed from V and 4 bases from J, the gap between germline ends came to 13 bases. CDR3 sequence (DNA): TGTGCCAGCAGTGTTTCGGAGGGTAGCACTGAAGCTTTCTTT. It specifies CASSVSEGSTEAFF.

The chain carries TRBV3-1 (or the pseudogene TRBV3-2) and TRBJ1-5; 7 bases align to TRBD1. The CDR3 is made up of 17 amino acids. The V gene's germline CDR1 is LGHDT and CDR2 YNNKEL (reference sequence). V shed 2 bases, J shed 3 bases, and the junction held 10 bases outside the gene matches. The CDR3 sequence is CASSQRGPRYHNQPQHF. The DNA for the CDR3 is TGTGCCAGCAGCCAAAGGGGGCCAAGGTACCACAATCAGCCCCAGCATTTT.

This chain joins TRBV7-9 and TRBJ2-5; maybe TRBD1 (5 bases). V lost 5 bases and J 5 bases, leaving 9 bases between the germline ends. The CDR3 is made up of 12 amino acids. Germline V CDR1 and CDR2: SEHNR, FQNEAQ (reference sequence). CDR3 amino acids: CASSQGGETQYF. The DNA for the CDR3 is TGTGCCAGCAGCCAGGGTGGTGAGACCCAGTACTTC.

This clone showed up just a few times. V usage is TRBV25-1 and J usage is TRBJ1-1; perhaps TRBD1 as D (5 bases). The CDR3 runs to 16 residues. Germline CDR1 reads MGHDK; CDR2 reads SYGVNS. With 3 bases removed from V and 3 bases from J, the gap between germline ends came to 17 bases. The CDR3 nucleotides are TGTGCCAGCAGTGACAGATCCGCGGGAGGGGACACTGAAGCTTTCTTT. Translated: CASSDRSAGGDTEAFF.

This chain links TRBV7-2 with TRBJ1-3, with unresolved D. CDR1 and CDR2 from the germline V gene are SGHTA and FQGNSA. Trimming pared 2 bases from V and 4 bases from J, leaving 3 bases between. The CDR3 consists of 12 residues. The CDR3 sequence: CASSLSGNTIYF. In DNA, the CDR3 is TGTGCCAGCAGCTTAAGCGGAAACACCATATATTTT.

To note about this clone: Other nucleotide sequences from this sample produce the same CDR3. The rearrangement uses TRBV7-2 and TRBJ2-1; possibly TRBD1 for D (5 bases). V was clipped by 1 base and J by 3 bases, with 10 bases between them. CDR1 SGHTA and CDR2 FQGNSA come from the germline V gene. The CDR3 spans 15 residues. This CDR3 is CASSLDQGLYNEQFF. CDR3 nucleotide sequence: TGTGCCAGCAGCTTAGACCAGGGTCTCTACAATGAGCAGTTCTTC.

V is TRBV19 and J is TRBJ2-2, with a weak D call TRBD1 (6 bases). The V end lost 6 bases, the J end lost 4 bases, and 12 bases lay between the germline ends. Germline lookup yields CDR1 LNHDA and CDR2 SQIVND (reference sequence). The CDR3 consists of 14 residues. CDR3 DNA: TGTGCCAGTAGCCGTAGACAGGTCACCGGGGAGCTGTTTTTT. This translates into CASSRRQVTGELFF. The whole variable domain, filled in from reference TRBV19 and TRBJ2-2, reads DGGITQSPKYLFRKEGQNVTLSCEQNLNHDAMYWYRQDPGQGLRLIYYSQIVNDFQKGDIAEGYSVSREKKESFPLTVTSAQKNPTAFYLCASSRRQVTGELFFGEGSRLTVL.

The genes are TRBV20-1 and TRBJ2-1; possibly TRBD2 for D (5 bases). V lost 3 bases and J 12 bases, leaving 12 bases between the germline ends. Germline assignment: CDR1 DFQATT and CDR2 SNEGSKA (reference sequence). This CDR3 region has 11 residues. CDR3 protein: CSASPLGGQFF. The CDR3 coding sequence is TGCAGTGCTAGCCCACTAGGAGGGCAGTTCTTC.

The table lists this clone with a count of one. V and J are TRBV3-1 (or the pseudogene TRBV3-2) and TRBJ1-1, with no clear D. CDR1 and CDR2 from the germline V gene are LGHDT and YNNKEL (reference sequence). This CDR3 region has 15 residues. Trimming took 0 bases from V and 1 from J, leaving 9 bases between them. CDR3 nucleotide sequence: TGTGCCAGCAGCCAAGATCCCAACAGGAACACTGAAGCTTTCTTT. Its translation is CASSQDPNRNTEAFF.

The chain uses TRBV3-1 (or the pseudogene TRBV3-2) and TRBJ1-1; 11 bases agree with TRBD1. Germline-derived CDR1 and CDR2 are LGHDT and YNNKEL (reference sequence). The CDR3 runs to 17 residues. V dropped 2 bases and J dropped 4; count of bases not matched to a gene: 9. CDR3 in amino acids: CASSQPRTGGIGTEAFF. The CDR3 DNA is TGTGCCAGCAGCCAACCTAGGACAGGGGGCATAGGCACTGAAGCTTTCTTT.

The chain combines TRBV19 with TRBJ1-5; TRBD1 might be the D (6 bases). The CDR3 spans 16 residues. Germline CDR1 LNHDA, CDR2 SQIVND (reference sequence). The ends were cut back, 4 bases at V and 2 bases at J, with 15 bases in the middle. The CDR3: CASSKVGGRGNQPQHF. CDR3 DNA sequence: TGTGCCAGTAGTAAGGTGGGGGGGCGAGGCAATCAGCCCCAGCATTTT.

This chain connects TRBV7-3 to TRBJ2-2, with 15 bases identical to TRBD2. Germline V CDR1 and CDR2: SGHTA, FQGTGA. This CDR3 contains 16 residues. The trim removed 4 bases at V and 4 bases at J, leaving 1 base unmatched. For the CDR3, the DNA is TGTGCCAGCAGCTCGGGACTAGCGGGGGGCACCGGGGAGCTGTTTTTT. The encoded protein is CASSSGLAGGTGELFF.

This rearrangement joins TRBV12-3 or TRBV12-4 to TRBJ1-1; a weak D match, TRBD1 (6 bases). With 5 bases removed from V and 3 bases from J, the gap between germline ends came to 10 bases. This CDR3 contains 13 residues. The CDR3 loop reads CASSETGHTEAFF. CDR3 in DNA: TGTGCCAGCAGTGAGACAGGCCACACTGAAGCTTTCTTT.

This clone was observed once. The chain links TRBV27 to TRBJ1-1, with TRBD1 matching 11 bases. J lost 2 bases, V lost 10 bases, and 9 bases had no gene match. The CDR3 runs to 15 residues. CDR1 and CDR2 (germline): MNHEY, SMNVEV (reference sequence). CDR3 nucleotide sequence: TGTGCCACCGGACAGGGGGCTAATCTTAACACTGAAGCTTTCTTT. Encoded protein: CATGQGANLNTEAFF.

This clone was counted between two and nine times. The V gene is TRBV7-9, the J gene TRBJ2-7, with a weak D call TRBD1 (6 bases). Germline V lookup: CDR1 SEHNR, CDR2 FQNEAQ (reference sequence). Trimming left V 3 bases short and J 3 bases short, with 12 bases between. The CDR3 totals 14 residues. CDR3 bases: TGTGCCAGCAGCTTTGGGGGCGATTACTACGAGCAGTACTTC. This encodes CASSFGGDYYEQYF.

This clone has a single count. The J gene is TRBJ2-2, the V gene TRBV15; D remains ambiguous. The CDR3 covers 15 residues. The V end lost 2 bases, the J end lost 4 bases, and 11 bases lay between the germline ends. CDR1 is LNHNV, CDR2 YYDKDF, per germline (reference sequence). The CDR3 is CATSRTSGFTGELFF. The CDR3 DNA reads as TGTGCCACCAGCAGAACTTCGGGTTTCACCGGGGAGCTGTTTTTT.

The CDR3 loop is CASSPTGGDEKLFF. The CDR3, as DNA: TGTGCCAGCTCACCAACTGGGGGCGATGAAAAACTGTTTTTT. The V call is TRBV18, the J call TRBJ1-4; perhaps TRBD1 as D (6 bases). The CDR3 is 14 amino acids. V gave up 2 bases and J gave up 6 bases, with 10 bases separating them. From germline, CDR1 is KGHSH and CDR2 LQKENI.

The CDR3 region has the DNA TGTGCCAGCAAACCGGGACAAAGGAACACTGAAGCTTTCTTT. This encodes CASKPGQRNTEAFF. The chain combines TRBV28 with TRBJ1-1; D may be TRBD1 (6 bases). The CDR3 totals 14 residues. V gave up 7 bases and J gave up 1 base, with 13 bases separating them. CDR1 is MDHEN and CDR2 is SYDVKM in the germline V gene.

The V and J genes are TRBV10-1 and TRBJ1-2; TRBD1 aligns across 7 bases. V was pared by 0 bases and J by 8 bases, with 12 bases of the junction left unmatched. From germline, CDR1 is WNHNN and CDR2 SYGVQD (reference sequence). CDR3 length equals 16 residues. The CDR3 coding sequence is TGCGCCAGCAGTGAGTCTATGGACAGGCCCGTTAGCGGCTACACCTTC. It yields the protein CASSESMDRPVSGYTF.

The CDR3 nucleotides read TGTGCCAGCAGCTCCACTGTTAATTCACCCCTCCACTTT. This codes for CASSSTVNSPLHF. This sequence joins TRBV11-3 and TRBJ1-6; D is unresolved. The CDR3 sequence is 13 residues long. V was cut by 4 bases and J by 6 bases, with 7 bases left in between. Germline V gene sequence: CDR1 SGHNT, CDR2 YENEEA.